This passage covers 7 T cell receptor beta chains from one sample sequenced in a study of T cells in Graves' hyperthyroidism and ophthalmopathy. RNA transcripts gave rise to amplified TCR beta CDR3 regions. A set of HTBI primers served as the primers for a first-round RT-PCR of the TCR CDR3. A single record per CDR3 protein comes from TCRdb applying MiXCR to the multiplex PCR reads. Among about 320,000 distinct CDR3 sequences listed, roughly 17% were seen once. Sequencing was carried out using blood. The source of these receptors is a man aged 25 to 45 with Graves' hyperthyroidism.

The rearrangement joins TRBV3-1 to TRBJ2-3; 12 bases map to TRBD2. Per germline, CDR1 LGHDT and CDR2 YNNKEL (reference sequence). After removal of 1 base from V and 5 bases from J, the junction contained 4 bases not matched to a gene. This CDR3 spans 16 amino acids. In DNA form, the CDR3 reads TGTGCCAGCAGCCAAGTCGTGGGACTAGCGGGAGATACGCAGTATTTT. Its translation is CASSQVVGLAGDTQYF.

This clonotype was seen at least ten times. The chain joins TRBV11-2 to TRBJ2-3; the match to TRBD1 covers 7 bases. The CDR3 contains 15 residues. Germline values: CDR1 SGHAT, CDR2 FQNNGV. V shed 5 bases and J 0 bases; nucleotides not matched to a gene: 5. DNA for the CDR3: TGTGCCAGCAGCACGGGGACAGCTAGCACAGATACGCAGTATTTT. It yields the protein CASSTGTASTDTQYF.

The rearrangement links TRBV7-6 to TRBJ2-3, with 7 positions matching TRBD1. The CDR3 extends over 16 amino acids. Germline V gene data show CDR1 as SGHVS and CDR2 as FNYEAQ. V gave up 2 bases and J gave up 0 bases; unmatched junction bases: 5. The CDR3 protein is CASSLQTGISTDTQYF. CDR3 coding DNA: TGTGCCAGCAGCTTACAGACAGGGATAAGCACAGATACGCAGTATTTT.

Comment on this clonotype: A read error may explain this, as a much larger clone is one base away. The chain couples TRBV3-1 to TRBJ2-7; D possibly corresponds to TRBD1 (6 bases). Gene TRBJ2-1 matches the end of the DNA better, so the J call may be wrong. The CDR3 runs 16 residues. Per germline, CDR1 LGHDT and CDR2 YNNKEL (reference sequence). In DNA form, the CDR3 reads TGTGCCAGCAGCAGCGAGGGTGGGGGCCTGTCCTACGAGCAGTTCTTC. It codes for CASSSEGGGLSYEQFF.

This clonotype was counted many times. This chain connects TRBV12-3 or TRBV12-4 to TRBJ1-5, with D perhaps TRBD1 (6 bases). CDR3 length equals 16 residues. Deletions cut 3 bases from V and 2 bases from J, with 14 bases between. The CDR3 sequence is CASSLSNRAGNQPQHF. The CDR3 nucleotides read TGTGCCAGCAGTTTGAGTAACAGGGCGGGCAATCAGCCCCAGCATTTT.

This clonotype was seen at least ten times. V gene TRBV11-1 combines with J gene TRBJ2-1; D is unclear. Trimming took 4 bases from V and 5 from J, leaving 9 bases between them. Germline CDR1 reads SGHAT; CDR2 reads FQDESV (reference sequence). The CDR3 covers 13 residues. CDR3 nucleotides: TGTGCCAGCAGCTCTTCTTGGGACAATGAGCAGTTCTTC. Residues: CASSSSWDNEQFF. Using reference TRBV11-1 and TRBJ2-1 for the parts outside the CDR3, the full variable domain is EAEVAQSPRYKITEKSQAVAFWCDPISGHATLYWYRQILGQGPELLVQFQDESVVDDSQLPKDRFSAERLKGVDSTLKIQPAELGDSAMYLCASSSSWDNEQFFGPGTRLTVL.

The table lists this clonotype with many counts. The J gene is TRBJ2-1, the V gene TRBV29-1; TRBD2 might be the D (5 bases). Trimming took off 5 bases at V and 8 bases at J, with 10 bases between the two ends. The CDR3 has 11 amino acids. Germline CDR1 SQVTM, CDR2 ANQGSEA. CDR3 in amino acids: CSVSPRDEQFF. For the CDR3, the DNA is TGCAGCGTTTCTCCGCGGGATGAGCAGTTCTTC.